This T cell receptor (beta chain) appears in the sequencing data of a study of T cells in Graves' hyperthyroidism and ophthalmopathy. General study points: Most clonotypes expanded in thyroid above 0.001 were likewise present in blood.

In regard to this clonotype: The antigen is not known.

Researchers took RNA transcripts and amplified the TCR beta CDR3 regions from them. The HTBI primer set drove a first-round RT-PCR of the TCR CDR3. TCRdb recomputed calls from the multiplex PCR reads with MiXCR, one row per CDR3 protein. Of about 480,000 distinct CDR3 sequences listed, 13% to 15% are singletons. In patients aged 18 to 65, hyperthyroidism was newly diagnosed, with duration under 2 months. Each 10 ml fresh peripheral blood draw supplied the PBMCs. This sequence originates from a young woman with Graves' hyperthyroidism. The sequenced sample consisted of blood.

The CDR3 reads CASSFAPQGGYTF. Written as DNA, the CDR3 is TGTGCCAGCAGCTTTGCGCCTCAGGGGGGCTACACCTTC. J is TRBJ1-2 and V is TRBV5-8, with a tentative D call TRBD1 (6 bases). This CDR3 contains 13 residues. With 2 bases removed from V and 8 bases from J, the gap between germline ends came to 13 bases. The germline V gene encodes CDR1 SGHTS and CDR2 YDEGEE.